This T cell receptor beta chain was captured by sequencing in a study of persistence of HIV-infected CD4 T cells (TCRdb year 2020). General notes on the study: CMV- and HIV-1 Gag-responding CD4+ T cells were isolated from ART-treated individuals so that antigen-driven clonal expansion of HIV-1-infected cells could be examined. The median time the participants had spent on suppressive ART was 8 years. Cross-participant TCR cluster analysis included about eight participants for CMV and roughly 7 participants for Gag. Peripheral blood samples of up to roughly 200 mL were obtained at multiple time points, with the exception of two participants, for whom leukapheresis was performed at a single time point. The clonality of all cells in each sorted population was measured by TCRbeta sequencing, and the clonality of infected cells was measured by proviral sequencing.

The paper's findings and limits, for the study overall: Significantly lower TCRbeta richness was observed in CMV- and Gag-responding cells than in anti-CD3/anti-CD28-responding cells, and higher oligoclonality was observed in CMV-responding cells than in CD3/CD28-stimulated and Gag-responding cells. Few individuals were included in the study, and only a limited range of antigens was tested. Antigen-responding cells were enriched for expanded CDR3beta sequences that were degenerate, which suggests that CD4+ responses to CMV and Gag underwent convergent selection. Within the same sorted populations, TCR oligoclonality correlated with proviral oligoclonality. Bulk TCR analyses could not be restricted to the rare CMV-responding cells that actually carried HIV-1 proviruses.

This clone was recorded once. Its antigen is currently not known. The input lacks base qualities; no much larger clone sits a single base away. TCRbeta repertoires were sequenced from genomic DNA with the immunoSEQ hsTCRB assay version 4 in survey mode. Genomic DNA was diluted to approximately 11 ng/uL, and up to 1 ug per sample was used for TCRbeta sequencing. Per the original workflow: TCRbeta data were analyzed in ImmunoSeq Analyzer 3.0, with diversity computed on productive nucleotide rearrangements. Using the Immunarch R package, the improved Chao index served to estimate lower-bound TCR diversity and the Gini coefficient served to estimate clonality. When different nucleotide rearrangements encoded the same CDR3beta amino acid sequence, each rearrangement was treated as a distinct clonotype. TCRbeta sequences significantly enriched in antigen-responding cells relative to anti-CD3/anti-CD28-activated cells were identified by differential abundance analysis. TCRs were clustered by predicted peptide-MHC specificity with GLIPH2, both within individual participants and across merged participant data sets. Drawn from immuneACCESS, this table holds only the in-frame rearrangements with V and J called that TCRdb kept. Clones are partly lost; checked studies trace under half to an unresolved V gene and leave the rest unexplained. V and J calls plus clone size are reproduced from that table; the DNA served to infer D and trimming. This sample comprises approximately 31,000 clones, around 76% of them detected only once. The top ten hold roughly 6.7% of the sample.

In light of the paper, this sample's treatment or condition label describes: suppressive antiretroviral therapy. Cells were stimulated with lysates of CMV-infected fibroblasts at about 9.6 ug/mL. Nonresponding CD40L-negative CD69-negative CD45RO-high memory CD4+ T cells were sorted as memory populations depleted of antigen-responding cells. HIV-1-infected adults in whom suppressive ART had been started during chronic infection were enrolled as participants. Plasma HIV-1 RNA had been undetectable (below 50 copies/mL) in participants for at least 4 years. To be included, participants needed a CD4+ T cell count above 400 cells/uL and a positive CMV serology. Before stimulation, PBMCs were isolated using density centrifugation and then depleted of CD8+ T cells. For 18 hours, the CD8-depleted PBMCs were stimulated with anti-CD28/CD49d costimulation, a CD40-blocking antibody, and enfuvirtide to prevent new infections. Cell sorting was done on a Beckman Coulter MoFlo Legacy or XDP sorter, and dead cells were excluded with propidium iodide. Genomic DNA was extracted using the QIAamp DNA Mini Kit for samples with more than one million cells and using the Quick-DNA Microprep Kit for all other samples.

Reading from cysteine to phenylalanine, the CDR3 counts 15 amino acids. Left in the record is the CDR3 DNA by itself, 45 bases read in frame from the first base. Looking up the germline V gene yields CDR1 SQVTM and CDR2 ANQGSEA. V sheds 4 bases and J sheds 4 bases, leaving 19 bases between their ends. The chain couples TRBV29-1 to TRBJ1-1; TRBD1 is possibly the D segment (6 matching bases). This TCR was recovered from an adult woman with HIV who was CMV-seropositive. Sequenced material: CD4+ T cells sorted from PBMCs after roughly 17-hour stimulation, taken from a patient who received antiretroviral therapy. The cell subset or site label corresponds to: CD40L-CD69- CD45RO-high memory CD4 T cells not responding to CMV lysate. Here is the DNA: TGCAGCGTTGGTGGAGGGGCGAGAGGGGGCACTGAAGCTTTCTTT. Its translation is CSVGGGARGGTEAFF.